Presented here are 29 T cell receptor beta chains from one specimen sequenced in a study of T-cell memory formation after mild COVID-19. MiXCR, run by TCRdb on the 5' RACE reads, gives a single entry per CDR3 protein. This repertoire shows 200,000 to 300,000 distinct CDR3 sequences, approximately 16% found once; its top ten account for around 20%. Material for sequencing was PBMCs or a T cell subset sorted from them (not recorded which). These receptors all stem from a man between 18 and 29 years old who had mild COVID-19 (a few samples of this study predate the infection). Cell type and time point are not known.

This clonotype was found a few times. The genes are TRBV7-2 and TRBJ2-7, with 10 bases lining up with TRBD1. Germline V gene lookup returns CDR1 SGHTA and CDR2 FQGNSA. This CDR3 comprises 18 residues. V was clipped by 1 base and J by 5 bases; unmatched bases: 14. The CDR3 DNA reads TGTGCCAGCAGCTTAGTACTTTTTCCAGGACAGGGGGTAAACGAGCAGTACTTC. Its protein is CASSLVLFPGQGVNEQYF.

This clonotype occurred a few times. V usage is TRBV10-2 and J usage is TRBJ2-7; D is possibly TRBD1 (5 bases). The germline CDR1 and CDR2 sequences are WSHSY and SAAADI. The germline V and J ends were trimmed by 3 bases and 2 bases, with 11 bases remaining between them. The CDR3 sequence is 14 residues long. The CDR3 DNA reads TGCGCCAGCAGTGACCCGGACACGACCTACGAGCAGTACTTC. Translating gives CASSDPDTTYEQYF.

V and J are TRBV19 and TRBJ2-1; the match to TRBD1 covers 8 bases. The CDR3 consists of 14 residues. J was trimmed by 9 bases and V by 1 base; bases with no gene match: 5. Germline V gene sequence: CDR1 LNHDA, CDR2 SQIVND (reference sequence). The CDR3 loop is CASSIGAGGLEQFF. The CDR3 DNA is TGTGCCAGTAGTATAGGGGCAGGGGGCCTTGAGCAGTTCTTC.

The CDR3 coding sequence is TGTGCCACCGGCCGGGACTGGGCGGACAATGAGCAGTTCTTC. It encodes CATGRDWADNEQFF. The chain is built from TRBV24-1 and TRBJ2-1; perhaps TRBD2 as D (6 bases). The CDR3 consists of 14 residues. Germline V CDR1 and CDR2: KGHDR, SFDVKD. V lost 9 bases and J 5 bases, leaving 16 bases between the germline ends.

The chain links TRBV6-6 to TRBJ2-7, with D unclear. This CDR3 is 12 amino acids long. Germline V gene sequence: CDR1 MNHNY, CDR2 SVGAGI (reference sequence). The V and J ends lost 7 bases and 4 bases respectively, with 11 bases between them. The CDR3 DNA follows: TGTGCCAGCAAGGGCAGCTTGTACGAGCAGTACGTC. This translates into CASKGSLYEQYV.

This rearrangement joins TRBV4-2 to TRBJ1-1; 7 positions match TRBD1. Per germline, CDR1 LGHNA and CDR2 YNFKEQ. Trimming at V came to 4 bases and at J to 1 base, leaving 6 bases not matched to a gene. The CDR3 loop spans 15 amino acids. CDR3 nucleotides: TGTGCCAGCAGCCCATGGGACAGTCAGAACACTGAAGCTTTCTTT. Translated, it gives CASSPWDSQNTEAFF.

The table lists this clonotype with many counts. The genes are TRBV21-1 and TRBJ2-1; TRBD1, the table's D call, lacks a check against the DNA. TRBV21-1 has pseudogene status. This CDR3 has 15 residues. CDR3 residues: CASSNHGGPTNEQFF. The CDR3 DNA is TGTGCCAGCAGCAATCACGGGGGCCCGACCAATGAGCAGTTCTTC.

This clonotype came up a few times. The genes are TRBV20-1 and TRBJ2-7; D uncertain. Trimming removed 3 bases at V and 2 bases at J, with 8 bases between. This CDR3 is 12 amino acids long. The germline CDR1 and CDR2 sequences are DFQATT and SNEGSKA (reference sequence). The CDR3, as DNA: TGCAGTGCTAGCGCTTTTACCTACGAGCAGTACTTC. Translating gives CSASAFTYEQYF.

The CDR3 spells CASSQDRQGRAFF. DNA for the CDR3: TGTGCCAGCAGCCAAGATCGGCAGGGTCGAGCTTTCTTT. The chain links TRBV14 to TRBJ1-1; D perhaps matches TRBD1 (5 bases). The CDR3 sequence is 13 residues long. Trimming left V 0 bases short and J 10 bases short, with 12 bases between. From germline, CDR1 is SGHDN and CDR2 FVKESK.

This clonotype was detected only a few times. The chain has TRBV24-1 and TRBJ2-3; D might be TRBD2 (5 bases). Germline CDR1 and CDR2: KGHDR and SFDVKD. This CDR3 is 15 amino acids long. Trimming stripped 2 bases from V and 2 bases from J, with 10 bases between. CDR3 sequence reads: CATSDWGDPTDTQYF. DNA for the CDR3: TGTGCCACCAGTGATTGGGGAGATCCCACAGATACGCAGTATTTT.

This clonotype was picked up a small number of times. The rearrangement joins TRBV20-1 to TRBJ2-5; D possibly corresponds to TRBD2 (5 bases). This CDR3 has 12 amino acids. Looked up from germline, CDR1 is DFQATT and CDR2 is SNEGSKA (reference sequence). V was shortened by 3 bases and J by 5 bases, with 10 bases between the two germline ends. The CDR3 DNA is TGCAGTGCTAGGGGTTCGGGGGAGACCCAGTACTTC. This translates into CSARGSGETQYF.

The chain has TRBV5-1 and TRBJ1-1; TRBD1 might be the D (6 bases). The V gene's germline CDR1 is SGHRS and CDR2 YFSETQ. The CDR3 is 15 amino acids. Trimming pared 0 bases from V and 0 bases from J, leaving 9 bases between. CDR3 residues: CASSLVGDMNTEAFF. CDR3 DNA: TGCGCCAGCAGCTTGGTCGGGGACATGAACACTGAAGCTTTCTTT.

This CDR3 is CASSPPAGKGNTDTQYF. CDR3 bases: TGTGCCAGCAGCCCTCCCGCGGGTAAGGGAAACACAGATACGCAGTATTTT. The chain uses TRBV11-2 and TRBJ2-3; D perhaps matches TRBD2 (5 bases). Trimming cost V 5 bases and J 2 bases, with 20 bases left between them. Germline CDR1 is SGHAT and CDR2 is FQNNGV. CDR3 length: 17 amino acids.

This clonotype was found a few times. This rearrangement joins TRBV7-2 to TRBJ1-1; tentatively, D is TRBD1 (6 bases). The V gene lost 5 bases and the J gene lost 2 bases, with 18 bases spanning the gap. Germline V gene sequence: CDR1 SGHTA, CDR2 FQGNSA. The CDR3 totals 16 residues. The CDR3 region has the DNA TGTGCCAGCAGCCTCTTTGAGTCAGGGGCAAACACTGAAGCTTTCTTT. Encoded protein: CASSLFESGANTEAFF.

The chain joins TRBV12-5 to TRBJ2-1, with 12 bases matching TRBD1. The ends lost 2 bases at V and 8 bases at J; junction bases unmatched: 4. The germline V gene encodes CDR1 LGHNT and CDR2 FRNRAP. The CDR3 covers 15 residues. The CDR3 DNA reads TGTGCTAGTGGTTTGTTGGGACAGGGGGCAGATGAGCAGTTCTTC. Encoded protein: CASGLLGQGADEQFF.

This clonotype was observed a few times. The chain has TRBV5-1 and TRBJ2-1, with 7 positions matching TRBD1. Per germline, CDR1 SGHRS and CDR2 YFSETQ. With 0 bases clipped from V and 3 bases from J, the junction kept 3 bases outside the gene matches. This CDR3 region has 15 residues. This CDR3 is CASSLEAGGYNEQFF. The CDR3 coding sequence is TGCGCCAGCAGCTTGGAGGCAGGGGGCTACAATGAGCAGTTCTTC.

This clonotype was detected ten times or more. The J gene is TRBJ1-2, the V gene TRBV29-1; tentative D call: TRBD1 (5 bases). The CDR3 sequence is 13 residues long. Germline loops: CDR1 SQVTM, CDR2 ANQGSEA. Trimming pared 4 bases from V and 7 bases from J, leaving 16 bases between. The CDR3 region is CSVVGTDDPGYTF. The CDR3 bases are TGCAGCGTTGTCGGGACGGACGATCCTGGCTACACCTTC. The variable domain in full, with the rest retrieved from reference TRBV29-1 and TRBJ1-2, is SAVISQKPSRDICQRGTSLTIQCQVDSQVTMMFWYRQQPGQSLTLIATANQGSEATYESGFVIDKFPISRPNLTFSTLTVSNMSPEDSSIYLCSVVGTDDPGYTFGSGTRLTVV.

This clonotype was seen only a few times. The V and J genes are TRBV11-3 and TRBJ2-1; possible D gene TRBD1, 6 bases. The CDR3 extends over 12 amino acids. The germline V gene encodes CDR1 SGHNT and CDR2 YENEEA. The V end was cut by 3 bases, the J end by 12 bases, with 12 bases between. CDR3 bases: TGTGCCAGCAGCTTCAGGGGTGGGGGGCAGTTCTTC. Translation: CASSFRGGGQFF.

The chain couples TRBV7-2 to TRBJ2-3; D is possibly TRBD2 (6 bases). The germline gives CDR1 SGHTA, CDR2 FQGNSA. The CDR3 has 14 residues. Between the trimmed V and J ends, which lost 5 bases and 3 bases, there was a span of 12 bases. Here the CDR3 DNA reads TGTGCCAGCAGCCGTGGCGGGACTACAGATACGCAGTATTTT. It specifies CASSRGGTTDTQYF. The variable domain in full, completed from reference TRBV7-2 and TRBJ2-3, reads GAGVSQSPSNKVTEKGKDVELRCDPISGHTALYWYRQSLGQGLEFLIYFQGNSAPDKSGLPSDRFSAERTGGSVSTLTIQRTQQEDSAVYLCASSRGGTTDTQYFGPGTRLTVL.

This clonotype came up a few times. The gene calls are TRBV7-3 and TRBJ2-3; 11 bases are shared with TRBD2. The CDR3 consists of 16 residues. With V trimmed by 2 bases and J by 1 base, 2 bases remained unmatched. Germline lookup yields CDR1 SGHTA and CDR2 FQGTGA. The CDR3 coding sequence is TGTGCCAGCAGCTTACAGACTAGCGGGGGCACAGATACGCAGTATTTT. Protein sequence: CASSLQTSGGTDTQYF.

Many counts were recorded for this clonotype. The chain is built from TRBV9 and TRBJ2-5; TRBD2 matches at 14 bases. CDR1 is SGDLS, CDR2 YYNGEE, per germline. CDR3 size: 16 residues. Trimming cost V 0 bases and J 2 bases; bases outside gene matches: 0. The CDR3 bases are TGTGCCAGCAGCGTAGGGACTAGCGGGAGGCAAGAGACCCAGTACTTC. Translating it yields CASSVGTSGRQETQYF.

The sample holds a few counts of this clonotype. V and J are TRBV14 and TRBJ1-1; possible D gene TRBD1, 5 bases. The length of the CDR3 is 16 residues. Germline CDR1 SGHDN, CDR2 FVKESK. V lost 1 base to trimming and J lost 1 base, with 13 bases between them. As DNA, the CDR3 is TGTGCCAGCAGCCAAGGCCGGTGGGGCCGGAACACTGAAGCTTTCTTT. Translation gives CASSQGRWGRNTEAFF.

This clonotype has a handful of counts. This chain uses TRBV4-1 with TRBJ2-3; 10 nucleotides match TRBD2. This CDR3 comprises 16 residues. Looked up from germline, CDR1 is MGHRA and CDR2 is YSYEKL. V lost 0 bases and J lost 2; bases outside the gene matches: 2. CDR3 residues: CASSQELAGFTDTQYF. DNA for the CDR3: TGCGCCAGCAGCCAAGAACTAGCGGGGTTCACAGATACGCAGTATTTT.

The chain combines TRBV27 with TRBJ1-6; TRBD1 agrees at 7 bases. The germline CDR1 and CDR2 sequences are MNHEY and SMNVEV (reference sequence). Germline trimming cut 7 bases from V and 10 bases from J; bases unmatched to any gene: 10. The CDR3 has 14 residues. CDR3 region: CASTPTGIVSPLHF. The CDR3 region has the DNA TGTGCCAGCACCCCGACAGGGATAGTGTCACCCCTCCACTTT.

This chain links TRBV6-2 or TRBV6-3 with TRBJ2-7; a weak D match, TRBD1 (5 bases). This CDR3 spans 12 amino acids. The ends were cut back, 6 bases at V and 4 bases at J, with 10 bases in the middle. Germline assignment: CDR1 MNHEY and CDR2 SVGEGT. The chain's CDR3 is CASSTGAYEQYF. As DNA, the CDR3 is TGTGCCAGCAGCACTGGGGCTTACGAGCAGTACTTC.

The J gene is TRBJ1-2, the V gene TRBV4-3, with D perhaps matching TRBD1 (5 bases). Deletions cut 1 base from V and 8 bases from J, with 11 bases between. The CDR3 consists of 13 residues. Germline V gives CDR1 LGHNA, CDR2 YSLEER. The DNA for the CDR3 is TGCGCCAGCAGCCAAGGCCAGGGCCGCGGCTACACCTTC. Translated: CASSQGQGRGYTF.

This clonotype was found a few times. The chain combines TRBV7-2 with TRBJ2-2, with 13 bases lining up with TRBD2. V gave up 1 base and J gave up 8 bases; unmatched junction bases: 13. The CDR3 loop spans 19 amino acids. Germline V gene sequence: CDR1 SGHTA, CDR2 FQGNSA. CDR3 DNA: TGTGCCAGCAGCTTAGATTTAGGACTAGCGGGGGCCGGCTTGGGGGAGCTGTTTTTT. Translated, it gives CASSLDLGLAGAGLGELFF.

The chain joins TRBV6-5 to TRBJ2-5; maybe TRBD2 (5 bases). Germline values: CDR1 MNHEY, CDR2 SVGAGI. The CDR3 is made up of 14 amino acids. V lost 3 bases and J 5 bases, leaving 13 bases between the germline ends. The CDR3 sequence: CASSYYPPGETQYF. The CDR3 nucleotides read TGTGCCAGCAGTTATTATCCTCCGGGGGAGACCCAGTACTTC.

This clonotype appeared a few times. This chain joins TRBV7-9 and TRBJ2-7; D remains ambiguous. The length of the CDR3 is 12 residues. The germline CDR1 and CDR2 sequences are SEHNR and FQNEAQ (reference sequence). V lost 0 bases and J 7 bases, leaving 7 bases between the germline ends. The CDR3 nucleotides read TGTGCCAGCAGCTTAGCAGGGATGGAGCAGTACGTC. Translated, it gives CASSLAGMEQYV.